The rows below give T cell receptor beta chains drawn from one sample of a study of T cells in Graves' hyperthyroidism and ophthalmopathy. A single record per CDR3 protein comes from TCRdb applying MiXCR to the multiplex PCR reads. Altogether hundreds of thousands of distinct CDR3 sequences are present, around 15% being singletons, with the ten largest covering around 26%. Sequencing was carried out using blood. These receptors all stem from a woman aged 18-29 years with Graves' ophthalmopathy. Both conserved end residues are part of each CDR3. The order of the fields is V gene, D gene, J gene, clone size, CDR3 protein, CDR3 DNA. A D gene is named only where the DNA matches it firmly. The listing skips clone size in some rows; elsewhere it reads once, few, many or a size class.

TRBV7-3	TRBD1	TRBJ1-1	.	CASSLVWGQGNTEAFF	TGTGCCAGCAGCTTAGTGTGGGGACAGGGGAACACTGAAGCTTTCTTT
TRBV2	TRBD1	TRBJ1-5	many	CASDAQGATFGNQPQHF	TGTGCCAGCGATGCGCAGGGGGCCACCTTTGGCAATCAGCCCCAGCATTTT
TRBV28	.	TRBJ1-2	few	CASRPAINRELRYGYTF	TGTGCCAGCAGACCCGCCATAAACAGGGAGCTTAGGTATGGCTACACCTTC
TRBV7-2	TRBD2	TRBJ2-7	many	CASSLFGGRTVEQYF	TGTGCCAGCAGCTTATTCGGGGGGAGAACGGTCGAGCAGTACTTC
TRBV20-1	.	TRBJ2-7	many	CSATRDASYEQYF	TGCAGTGCTACAAGGGACGCTTCCTACGAGCAGTACTTC
TRBV27	.	TRBJ2-3	many	CASRAFVADTQYF	TGTGCCAGCAGGGCCTTCGTCGCAGATACGCAGTATTTT
TRBV5-1	.	TRBJ1-3	many	CASSLEMSSGNTIYF	TGCGCCAGCAGCTTAGAGATGAGCTCTGGAAACACCATATATTTT
TRBV20-1	TRBD1	TRBJ2-5	many	CSARADRGAGETQYF	TGCAGTGCTAGAGCGGACAGGGGGGCGGGAGAGACCCAGTACTTC
TRBV30	.	TRBJ1-1	many	CAWSGQANTEAFF	TGTGCCTGGAGTGGACAGGCGAACACTGAAGCTTTCTTT
TRBV10-3	.	TRBJ2-1	many	CAIRDWGNEQFF	TGTGCCATCAGGGACTGGGGGAATGAGCAGTTCTTC
TRBV11-2	TRBD2	TRBJ2-7	many	CASSLGMGPSGAYEQYF	TGTGCCAGCAGCTTAGGTATGGGGCCTAGCGGAGCCTACGAGCAGTACTTC
TRBV30	.	TRBJ2-5	many	CAWNPRSETQYF	TGTGCCTGGAACCCAAGGAGTGAGACCCAGTACTTC
TRBV10-3	.	TRBJ2-1	many	CAISESSYNEQFF	TGTGCCATCAGTGAGAGCTCCTACAATGAGCAGTTCTTC
TRBV11-2	.	TRBJ2-7	many	CASSSPKDGGGSYEQYF	TGTGCCAGCAGCTCGCCTAAGGACGGAGGCGGTTCCTACGAGCAGTACTTC
TRBV4-3	TRBD2	TRBJ2-1	many	CASSRDRGLAGINEQFF	TGCGCCAGCAGCCGAGATAGGGGACTAGCGGGGATTAATGAGCAGTTCTTC
TRBV12-3/TRBV12-4	.	TRBJ2-6	many	CASRKDSYSGANVLTF	TGTGCCAGCAGAAAGGACAGCTACTCTGGGGCCAACGTCCTGACTTTC
TRBV7-9	.	TRBJ2-6	.	CATPPGTSNSGANVLTF	TGTGCCACCCCTCCCGGGACATCAAACTCTGGGGCCAACGTCCTGACTTTC
TRBV19	.	TRBJ1-5	many	CASSPLETNQPQHF	TGTGCCAGTAGCCCCTTGGAGACCAATCAGCCCCAGCATTTT
TRBV13	TRBD2	TRBJ2-3	.	CASSLDLAGDTDTQYF	TGTGCCAGCAGCTTGGACCTAGCGGGAGACACAGATACGCAGTATTTT
TRBV9	TRBD1	TRBJ2-5	many	CASSGKDRGRLETQYF	TGTGCCAGCAGCGGCAAAGATAGGGGGCGCTTGGAGACCCAGTACTTC
TRBV2	.	TRBJ2-7	many	CASSELVGSSHEQYF	TGTGCCAGCAGTGAACTGGTCGGGAGCTCCCACGAGCAGTACTTC
TRBV18	.	TRBJ1-1	many	CASSPGTGNTEAFF	TGTGCCAGCTCACCCGGGACGGGGAACACTGAAGCTTTCTTT
TRBV4-1	.	TRBJ2-5	many	CASSQVFSETQYF	TGCGCCAGCAGCCAAGTTTTCTCAGAGACCCAGTACTTC
TRBV28	.	TRBJ2-2	many	CASSSPSFAGELFF	TGTGCCAGCAGTTCCCCTAGTTTCGCCGGGGAGCTGTTTTTT
TRBV7-9	.	TRBJ2-7	many	CASSLALAEQYF	TGTGCCAGCAGCTTAGCCCTGGCAGAGCAGTACTTC
TRBV30	.	TRBJ1-1	many	CAWSPGRIEAFF	TGTGCCTGGAGCCCGGGTCGGATTGAAGCTTTCTTT
TRBV20-1	TRBD2	TRBJ2-7	many	CSARRGLAGVGVFSYEQYF	TGCAGTGCCAGAAGAGGGCTAGCGGGGGTAGGTGTATTCTCCTACGAGCAGTACTTC
TRBV20-1	TRBD2	TRBJ2-5	many	CSARLAVRETQYF	TGCAGTGCACGACTAGCGGTCCGGGAGACCCAGTACTTC
TRBV7-6	.	TRBJ2-5	many	CASSLSTGLSETQYF	TGTGCCAGCAGCTTATCTACAGGACTGTCAGAGACCCAGTACTTC
TRBV5-4	TRBD2	TRBJ2-5	many	CASSGDLGSGGAFETQYF	TGTGCCAGCAGCGGAGACCTCGGGAGCGGGGGGGCCTTTGAGACCCAGTACTTC
TRBV27	.	TRBJ1-5	once	CASSPTEAGRNNQPQHF	TGTGCCAGCAGTCCGACGGAGGCAGGGCGGAACAATCAGCCCCAGCATTTT